This T cell receptor beta chain appears in the sequencing data of a study of blood T cell repertoires in COVID-19. Whole-study context: Acute and convalescent COVID-19 samples came from the United States, Italy and Spain. PBMCs, B-cell-depleted T cells, or T cells provided the cDNA or gDNA that made up the material.

V lost 2 bases and J lost 0, with 17 bases in between. The CDR3 is made up of 17 amino acids. CDR1 is MDHEN, CDR2 SYDVKM, per germline. As handled by the study authors: Reference gene primers were amplified, and this amplification served to estimate nucleated cell counts. Profiled with immunoSEQ multiplex PCR; TCRdb holds only in-frame clones, not every one. The V and J calls and clone size were taken over from that table, and D and trimming were inferred from the DNA. Of around 320,000 clones in the sample, approximately 88% were seen once. This rearrangement joins TRBV28 to TRBJ2-7, with D possibly being TRBD1 (5 bases). This TCR was sampled from a woman in her thirties who had recovered from COVID-19. Material for sequencing was peripheral blood. In DNA form, the CDR3 reads TGTGCCAGCAGTTTACCCATTACAGGCGTACACTCCTACGAGCAGTACTTC. The encoded protein is CASSLPITGVHSYEQYF.